This TCR beta chain was profiled in a study of blood T cell repertoires in COVID-19. This CDR3 has 14 residues. Germline CDR1 reads LNHNV; CDR2 reads YYDKDF (reference sequence). With 5 bases clipped from V and 5 bases from J, the junction kept 7 bases outside the gene matches. Original handling: Amplification of reference gene primers was used by the study to estimate nucleated cell counts. Using immunoSEQ multiplex PCR, the repertoire was profiled, and TCRdb retains in-frame clones only, with some absent. D and trimming were read from the DNA, whereas the V and J calls and clone size are those reported in that table. The sample lists some 120,000 clones; approximately 80% were seen once.

Sample: peripheral blood. V and J are TRBV15 and TRBJ2-7; 9 positions match TRBD2. This TCR came from a human donor in a cohort sampled during active COVID-19. The CDR3 coding sequence is TGTGCCACCAGCGAGGCTAGCGGGGCCCACGAGCAGTACTTC. This translates into CATSEASGAHEQYF.